These 12 T cell receptor beta chains share one sample of origin, sequenced in a study of blood T cell repertoires in COVID-19. The table came from immunoSEQ multiplex PCR; TCRdb's copy has only in-frame clones and leaves some out. The sample has some 130,000 clones; over 75% are singletons. The sequenced sample consisted of peripheral blood. The receptors come from an elderly man with acute or convalescent COVID-19.

The chain combines TRBV3-1 (or the pseudogene TRBV3-2) with TRBJ1-1; D ambiguous. This CDR3 is built from 14 residues. Germline V gene lookup returns CDR1 LGHDT and CDR2 YNNKEL (reference sequence). V lost 4 bases and J 5 bases, leaving 14 bases between the germline ends. As DNA, the CDR3 is TGTGCCAGCAGCCTCGTTGGAGCGGAGACTGAAGCTTTCTTT. This translates into CASSLVGAETEAFF.

This sequence joins TRBV5-1 and TRBJ1-2, with D maybe TRBD1 (6 bases). The CDR3 has 13 amino acids. The V gene's germline CDR1 is SGHRS and CDR2 YFSETQ. V was cut by 0 bases and J by 5 bases, with 8 bases left in between. CDR3 amino acids: CASSLADSYGYTF. The CDR3 nucleotides read TGCGCCAGCAGCTTGGCGGACAGTTATGGCTACACCTTC.

As regards this clone: The junction departs from the called germline gene at one end, perhaps through a read error. The chain couples TRBV7-3 to TRBJ2-5, with D perhaps matching TRBD1 (5 bases). In germline, CDR1 is SGHTA, CDR2 FQGTGA. CDR3 length: 13 amino acids. The CDR3 nucleotides read TGTGCCAGCAGCCTAACCAGGGAAGGGACCCAGTACTTC. This gives the protein CASSLTREGTQYF.

The rearrangement joins TRBV7-2 to TRBJ2-1; no firm D call. Germline CDR1 SGHTA, CDR2 FQGNSA. This CDR3 comprises 13 residues. Trimming took off 4 bases at V and 10 bases at J, with 14 bases between the two ends. CDR3 bases: TGTGCCAGCAGCTCCACAACGACCGGGGAGCAGTTCTTC. It is translated as CASSSTTTGEQFF.

This clone was found a few times. This rearrangement joins TRBV27 to TRBJ1-4, with unresolved D. Looked up from germline, CDR1 is MNHEY and CDR2 is SMNVEV (reference sequence). The CDR3 has 12 amino acids. The germline V and J ends were trimmed by 4 bases and 4 bases, with 4 bases remaining between them. CDR3 protein: CASSSVNEKLFF. CDR3 coding DNA: TGTGCCAGCAGTTCCGTTAATGAAAAACTGTTTTTT.

CDR3 residues: CASSLSTSGRDTQYF. Written as DNA, the CDR3 is TGTGCCAGCAGCTTAAGTACTAGCGGGAGGGATACGCAGTATTTT. V usage is TRBV11-3 and J usage is TRBJ2-3; 12 nucleotides match TRBD2. V was clipped by 2 bases and J by 6 bases; unmatched bases: 3. The germline CDR1 and CDR2 sequences are SGHNT and YENEEA. The CDR3 length is 15 residues.

V is TRBV4-2 and J is TRBJ2-7, with TRBD2 matching 9 bases. Germline V gene data show CDR1 as LGHNA and CDR2 as YNFKEQ. Trimming cost V 4 bases and J 4 bases; bases outside gene matches: 5. The CDR3 has 14 amino acids. For the CDR3, the DNA is TGTGCCAGCAGCCGGACTAGCGACTATTACGAGCAGTACTTC. This translates into CASSRTSDYYEQYF.

The chain joins TRBV25-1 to TRBJ1-2; possibly TRBD1 for D (5 bases). Trimming shortened V by 3 bases and J by 4 bases, and 9 bases separated the two germline ends. Germline lookup yields CDR1 MGHDK and CDR2 SYGVNS. The CDR3 runs to 13 residues. The DNA for the CDR3 is TGTGCCAGCAGTGATGGGGGGGGCTATGGCTACACCTTC. Encoded protein: CASSDGGGYGYTF.

This rearrangement joins TRBV15 to TRBJ2-7; D might be TRBD1 (6 bases). CDR1 and CDR2 from the germline V gene are LNHNV and YYDKDF (reference sequence). The CDR3 length is 13 residues. V was cut by 3 bases and J by 6 bases, with 12 bases left in between. This CDR3 reads CATSSSDRTEQYF. CDR3 nucleotides: TGTGCCACCAGCAGCTCAGACAGGACCGAGCAGTACTTC.

J is TRBJ2-7 and V is TRBV5-6; 7 nucleotides agree with TRBD1. V dropped 0 bases and J dropped 3; count of bases not matched to a gene: 3. The CDR3 sequence is 14 residues long. Germline CDR1 SGHDT, CDR2 YYEEEE. The CDR3 protein is CASSLAYRGYEQYF. The CDR3 DNA reads as TGTGCCAGCAGCTTGGCGTACAGGGGCTACGAGCAGTACTTC.

The rearrangement links TRBV30 to TRBJ1-1, with D uncertain. Germline-derived CDR1 and CDR2 are GTSNPN and SVGIG (reference sequence). This CDR3 comprises 13 residues. V was pared by 0 bases and J by 6 bases, with 11 bases between. The CDR3 DNA is TGTGCCTGGAGTGTACAAGCGGGTGCTGAAGCTTTCTTT. Translation gives CAWSVQAGAEAFF.

The chain carries TRBV7-9 and TRBJ1-2, with 9 nucleotides matching TRBD1. CDR1 is SEHNR and CDR2 is FQNEAQ in the germline V gene (reference sequence). The V segment lost 1 base and the J segment 6 bases; nucleotides outside the gene matches: 3. CDR3 length equals 14 residues. DNA of the CDR3: TGTGCCAGCAGCTTAGACAGGGGGCAAGATGGCTACACCTTC. Its translation is CASSLDRGQDGYTF.